These T cell receptor beta chains were read from a single sample in a study of blood T cell repertoires in COVID-19. Clones were read by immunoSEQ multiplex PCR, and TCRdb kept only the in-frame ones, dropping some. Altogether 150,000 to 200,000 clones are present, about 79% being singletons, with the ten largest covering 12% to 15%. Sequenced material: PBMCs or T cells enriched from blood (not recorded which). Every receptor here comes from a man in his forties or fifties who had recovered from COVID-19. CDR3s include the opening cysteine and the closing phenylalanine or tryptophan. The D gene is left open where the match is weak. Part of the rows lack a size; the others show once, few, many or a class for expanded clones.

j_call d_call clone_size v_call cdr3_nt cdr3_aa
TRBJ2-5 TRBD2 NA TRBV7-2 TGTGCCAGCAGCCTGGGTGGGCGGGGGACTGAGACCCAGTACTTC CASSLGGRGTETQYF
TRBJ2-2 TRBD2 NA TRBV9 TGTGCCAGCAGGCCTACTAGCGGGGGGAACACCGGGGAGCTGTTTTTT CASRPTSGGNTGELFF
TRBJ1-1 NA NA TRBV6-5 TGTGCCAGCAGGAGCGCGGGGCACGGAGCTTTCTTT CASRSAGHGAFF
TRBJ1-2 TRBD1 few TRBV19 TGTGCCAGTAGTATCCATGTCTACGACAGGGGCCGTCTAGGCTATGGCTACACCTTC CASSIHVYDRGRLGYGYTF
TRBJ1-2 NA NA TRBV10-3 TGTGCCATCAGTGAGCGGGAGGTGGGGGATGGCTACACCTTC CAISEREVGDGYTF
TRBJ1-2 TRBD1 NA TRBV27 TGTGCCAGCAGCAAACAGGGGGCGAGAGGTAACTATGGCTACACCTTC CASSKQGARGNYGYTF
TRBJ2-3 TRBD2 NA TRBV5-6 TGTGCCAGCAGCCCGCTAGCGGGGAACACAGATACGCAGTATTTT CASSPLAGNTDTQYF
TRBJ2-7 NA NA TRBV4-1 TGCGCCAGCAGAGCAAATCGGAGCTCCTACGAGCAGTACTTC CASRANRSSYEQYF
TRBJ1-1 NA NA TRBV28 TGTGAATCACAGGGTAGTAAGAACACTGAAGCTTTCTTT CESQGSKNTEAFF
TRBJ1-2 NA NA TRBV5-1 TGCGCCAGCACTACTCAGGGAAGTGGCTACACCTTC CASTTQGSGYTF
TRBJ1-1 NA NA TRBV19 TGTGCCAGTAGCGAGACTCCGAACACTGAAGCTTTCTTT CASSETPNTEAFF
TRBJ1-4 NA NA TRBV14 TGTGCCAGCACCCCCGGAGGGAGCGGTGAAAAACTGTTTTTT CASTPGGSGEKLFF
TRBJ1-1 NA NA TRBV10-1 TGCGCCAGCAGTAAGGACAGCTCCAACACTGAAGCTTTCTTT CASSKDSSNTEAFF
TRBJ2-3 NA NA TRBV13 TGTGCCAGCAGCTCCCTCGGGGCAGGGGGCACAGATACGCAGTATTTT CASSSLGAGGTDTQYF
TRBJ1-2 NA many TRBV13 TGTGCCAGCAGATCGCGGGGGGACGGCTTAAACTATGGCTACACCTTC CASRSRGDGLNYGYTF
TRBJ1-2 NA once TRBV30 TGTGCCTGGAGTGTAAACCAGGGGTTAGGCTATGGCTACACCTTC CAWSVNQGLGYGYTF
TRBJ2-1 NA NA TRBV5-1 TGCGCCAGCAGCTTAGGGGAGGCGGGCAATGAGCAGTTCTTC CASSLGEAGNEQFF
TRBJ2-2 TRBD1 NA TRBV18 TGTGCCAGCTCACCCCCGGGACAGGGCACCGGGGAGCTGTTTTTT CASSPPGQGTGELFF
TRBJ2-3 TRBD1 NA TRBV5-6 TGTGCCAGCAGCGTACAGGGGATTATCACAGATACGCAGTATTTT CASSVQGIITDTQYF
TRBJ1-2 TRBD1 NA TRBV27 TGTGCCAGCAGTTTAACAGGGGGTCTCTATGGCTACACCTTC CASSLTGGLYGYTF